Presented here are 19 T cell receptor beta chains from one specimen sequenced in a study of identical twins. Each CDR3 protein is one row after TCRdb ran MiXCR on the 5' RACE reads. The data show 460,000 or so distinct CDR3 sequences, 14% seen once. The same specimen was also included in a second study, on yellow fever vaccine responses in identical twins.

Sequencing was performed on CD4+ T cells sorted from blood. The receptors stem from a woman aged 18-35 years in good health.

This clonotype has only a few counts. V usage is TRBV5-1 and J usage is TRBJ1-6; TRBD1 aligns across 8 bases. The trim removed 4 bases at V and 10 bases at J, leaving 10 bases unmatched. Germline-derived CDR1 and CDR2 are SGHRS and YFSETQ. This CDR3 region has 15 residues. The CDR3: CASSPDRGGRSPLHF. The CDR3 nucleotides are TGCGCCAGCAGCCCCGACAGGGGAGGGCGATCACCCCTCCACTTT.

This clonotype was seen at least ten times. The chain uses TRBV5-6 and TRBJ2-1; D possibly matches TRBD1 or TRBD2 (5 bases each). The CDR3 length is 19 residues. The V end lost 0 bases, the J end lost 13 bases, and 32 bases lay between the germline ends. Germline assignment: CDR1 SGHDT and CDR2 YYEEEE. The CDR3 nucleotides read TGTGCCAGCAGCTTGGTGGGCAGGGATAAACCTCCGGGACCCGCAAGACAGTTCTTC. Translating it yields CASSLVGRDKPPGPARQFF.

This clonotype has more than one count but fewer than ten. The gene calls are TRBV3-1 and TRBJ2-2, with a weak D call TRBD2 (6 bases). The CDR3 contains 13 residues. The V end was cut by 3 bases, the J end by 5 bases, with 7 bases between. CDR1 is LGHDT and CDR2 is YNNKEL in the germline V gene (reference sequence). CDR3 DNA sequence: TGTGCCAGCAGCCACGGGACTACCGGGGAGCTGTTTTTT. It is translated as CASSHGTTGELFF.

This chain uses TRBV6-1 with TRBJ2-1; D is possibly TRBD2 (6 bases). CDR1 is MNHNS, CDR2 SASEGT, per germline. The CDR3 consists of 15 residues. V lost 8 bases and J lost 2, with 16 bases in between. The CDR3, as DNA: TGTGCCAGCCATCCCGGGGGTCCACCCTACAATGAGCAGTTCTTC. Its translation is CASHPGGPPYNEQFF.

The chain recombines TRBV6-5 with TRBJ2-7, with D perhaps given as TRBD1 or TRBD2 (6 bases each). The CDR3 runs to 16 residues. Trimming removed 0 bases at V and 0 bases at J, with 12 bases between. Germline V gene lookup returns CDR1 MNHEY and CDR2 SVGAGI. This CDR3 is CASSYSSGGLSYEQYF. DNA of the CDR3: TGTGCCAGCAGTTACTCGAGTGGGGGGCTCTCCTACGAGCAGTACTTC.

This clonotype has at least ten counts. The rearrangement uses TRBV24-1 and TRBJ2-1, with 15 bases aligning to TRBD2. The CDR3 length is 19 residues. Germline V gene lookup returns CDR1 KGHDR and CDR2 SFDVKD. Losses at the gene ends were 4 bases for V and 2 bases for J; bases not matched to a gene: 8. CDR3 in amino acids: CATSESGLAGGRPYNEQFF. In DNA, the CDR3 is TGTGCCACCAGTGAATCTGGACTAGCGGGAGGGCGGCCCTACAATGAGCAGTTCTTC.

The rearrangement links TRBV20-1 to TRBJ2-3, with D unresolved. V was trimmed by 3 bases and J by 2 bases, leaving 9 bases between them. The CDR3 loop spans 13 amino acids. CDR1 is DFQATT and CDR2 is SNEGSKA in the germline V gene (reference sequence). This chain's CDR3 is CSASPPITDTQYF. In DNA, the CDR3 is TGCAGTGCTAGTCCCCCTATCACAGATACGCAGTATTTT.

This chain links TRBV3-1 with TRBJ1-1; 9 bases fit TRBD1. Germline V gene sequence: CDR1 LGHDT, CDR2 YNNKEL (reference sequence). CDR3 length: 16 residues. The V and J ends lost 1 base and 5 bases, in that order; junction bases with no gene match: 8. The CDR3 here is CASSQVSTGGGTEAFF. CDR3 sequence (DNA): TGTGCCAGCAGCCAAGTCTCGACAGGGGGAGGTACTGAAGCTTTCTTT.

This clonotype was found many times. CDR3 residues: CASSQDLGLGGYTF. CDR3 nucleotides: TGCGCCAGCAGCCAAGATTTGGGTCTCGGTGGCTACACCTTC. The chain links TRBV4-3 to TRBJ1-2, with D unresolved. The CDR3 has 14 amino acids. V lost 0 bases and J 7 bases, leaving 12 bases between the germline ends. Germline CDR1 and CDR2: LGHNA and YSLEER.

This chain uses TRBV29-1 with TRBJ1-2; TRBD1 is a possible D gene (5 bases). Trimming pared 4 bases from V and 6 bases from J, leaving 12 bases between. The germline gives CDR1 SQVTM, CDR2 ANQGSEA. The CDR3 has 12 residues. The CDR3 bases are TGCAGCGTTGCAACAGGAGCAAATGGCTACACCTTC. Amino acid sequence: CSVATGANGYTF.

A few counts support this clonotype. The V and J genes are TRBV11-2 and TRBJ2-3, with 10 bases aligning to TRBD2. CDR3 size: 18 residues. After removal of 3 bases from V and 4 bases from J, the junction contained 13 bases not matched to a gene. Germline assignment: CDR1 SGHAT and CDR2 FQNNGV. As DNA, the CDR3 is TGTGCCAGCAGCTTTGGGGCTAGCGGGAGCAAAGGCGCAGATACGCAGTATTTT. This gives the protein CASSFGASGSKGADTQYF.

V usage is TRBV9 and J usage is TRBJ2-1, with 9 nucleotides matching TRBD1. Germline CDR1 SGDLS, CDR2 YYNGEE. This CDR3 region has 15 residues. Trimming at V came to 3 bases and at J to 0 bases, leaving 1 base not matched to a gene. As DNA, the CDR3 is TGTGCCAGCAGCGAGGGACAGGGCTCCTACAATGAGCAGTTCTTC. Translation: CASSEGQGSYNEQFF.

This clonotype turned up a few times. The chain recombines TRBV5-1 with TRBJ2-1; no firm D call. The germline V and J ends were trimmed by 1 base and 6 bases, with 14 bases remaining between them. This CDR3 region has 15 residues. Germline V gene lookup returns CDR1 SGHRS and CDR2 YFSETQ. The CDR3 sequence is CASSLLGFNSNEQFF. For the CDR3, the DNA is TGCGCCAGCAGCTTGCTGGGGTTTAACTCCAATGAGCAGTTCTTC.

This clonotype was detected only a few times. This rearrangement joins TRBV11-2 to TRBJ2-1; D might be TRBD1 or TRBD2, each matching 7 bases. V lost 5 bases and J 4 bases, leaving 30 bases between the germline ends. Germline V gene lookup returns CDR1 SGHAT and CDR2 FQNNGV. The CDR3 runs 20 residues. CDR3 protein: CASSPSDRLRTGGGYNEQFF. The CDR3 bases are TGTGCCAGCAGCCCGTCGGACAGGCTCCGTACCGGCGGGGGTTACAATGAGCAGTTCTTC.

This clonotype appeared a few times. The chain joins TRBV5-1 to TRBJ1-6; the match to TRBD1 covers 8 bases. Germline loops: CDR1 SGHRS, CDR2 YFSETQ. V was pared by 0 bases and J by 10 bases, with 6 bases of the junction left unmatched. This CDR3 contains 15 residues. As DNA, the CDR3 is TGCGCCAGCAGCTTGGCTTGGACAGGGATGTCACCCCTCCACTTT. Translation gives CASSLAWTGMSPLHF.

This clonotype has more than one count but fewer than ten. The chain joins TRBV2 to TRBJ1-5, with 7 bases matching TRBD1. V shed 5 bases, J shed 3 bases, and the junction held 4 bases outside the gene matches. Germline V lookup: CDR1 SNHLY, CDR2 FYNNEI. This CDR3 region has 14 residues. The CDR3 here is CASSMDRSNQPQHF. The CDR3 nucleotides are TGTGCCAGCAGTATGGACAGGTCCAATCAGCCCCAGCATTTT.

The chain has TRBV7-2 and TRBJ2-5; unclear D gene. Germline CDR1 and CDR2: SGHTA and FQGNSA. The length of the CDR3 is 11 residues. Trimming removed 6 bases at V and 8 bases at J, with 10 bases between. The CDR3, as DNA: TGTGCCAGCAGTTATGGAAGTACCCAGTACTTC. This sequence encodes CASSYGSTQYF.

The chain is built from TRBV27 and TRBJ2-1, with 8 bases that match TRBD2. V shed 1 base, J shed 9 bases, and the junction held 11 bases outside the gene matches. The CDR3 runs to 16 residues. The germline gives CDR1 MNHEY, CDR2 SMNVEV (reference sequence). The CDR3 sequence is CASSLFRAGVEGEQFF. CDR3 sequence (DNA): TGTGCCAGCAGTTTATTTAGAGCGGGGGTTGAGGGTGAGCAGTTCTTC.

This clonotype showed up many times. The chain combines TRBV12-3 or TRBV12-4 with TRBJ1-5; unclear D gene. Trimming removed 3 bases at V and 4 bases at J, with 19 bases between. The CDR3 totals 17 residues. CDR3 nucleotides: TGTGCCAGCAGTTTTTTCGTCGGTGGAAGGAGGAATCAGCCCCAGCATTTT. Translated, it gives CASSFFVGGRRNQPQHF.